These T cell receptor beta chains were read from a single sample in a study of cytomegalovirus exposure and HLA in healthy donors. Method: immunoSEQ multiplex PCR; TCRdb's copy keeps in-frame clones and lacks some. The repertoire holds about 160,000 clones, with about 75% as singletons. The sample was PBMCs. All receptors derive from a woman aged 50 to 65 in good health and CMV-seropositive. The CDR3 runs from the conserved cysteine through the conserved F or W. Each record gives: CDR3 length, D gene, V gene, J gene, clone size, CDR3 protein, CDR3 DNA. A D gene is named only where the DNA matches it firmly. Some rows have no size entry. The others give once, few or many, or a class for an expanded clone.

length: 13; D: NA; V: TRBV6-1; J: TRBJ2-6; size: NA; CDR3: CASSVSGANVLTF; DNA: TGTGCCAGCTCAGTGTCTGGGGCCAACGTCCTGACTTTC
length: 14; D: TRBD1; V: TRBV19; J: TRBJ1-2; size: NA; CDR3: CASSIRDRGYGYTF; DNA: TGTGCCAGTAGTATTCGAGACAGGGGATATGGCTACACCTTC
length: 16; D: NA; V: TRBV5-1; J: TRBJ1-2; size: once; CDR3: CASSLTFSQGNYGYTF; DNA: TGCGCCAGCAGTTTAACTTTTTCACAGGGTAACTATGGCTACACCTTC
length: 11; D: NA; V: TRBV20-1; J: TRBJ1-1; size: NA; CDR3: CSATGSHEAFF; DNA: TGCAGTGCTACAGGGTCCCATGAAGCTTTCTTT
length: 12; D: NA; V: TRBV10-3; J: TRBJ1-2; size: NA; CDR3: CAIRVGRHGYTF; DNA: TGTGCCATCCGGGTCGGCCGCCATGGCTACACCTTC
length: 14; D: NA; V: TRBV6-1; J: TRBJ1-6; size: few; CDR3: CASKGGGDNSPLHF; DNA: TGTGCCAGCAAAGGGGGAGGGGATAATTCACCCCTCCACTTT
length: 17; D: NA; V: TRBV5-1; J: TRBJ2-3; size: NA; CDR3: CASSSTIGGLSTDTQYF; DNA: TGCGCCAGCAGCTCTACTATCGGCGGACTGAGCACAGATACGCAGTATTTT
length: 14; D: TRBD1; V: TRBV29-1; J: TRBJ2-1; size: NA; CDR3: CSVTGTVTYNEQFF; DNA: TGCAGCGTTACCGGGACAGTTACCTACAATGAGCAGTTCTTC
length: 14; D: NA; V: TRBV27; J: TRBJ2-7; size: NA; CDR3: CASSLSQGNYEQYF; DNA: TGTGCCAGCAGTTTATCTCAGGGAAACTACGAGCAGTACTTC
length: 16; D: NA; V: TRBV5-4; J: TRBJ2-5; size: NA; CDR3: CASSSGPSGMEETQYF; DNA: TGTGCCAGCAGCTCTGGCCCCTCCGGGATGGAAGAGACCCAGTACTTC
length: 14; D: NA; V: TRBV6-1; J: TRBJ1-4; size: NA; CDR3: CASSEARALEKLFF; DNA: TGTGCCAGCAGTGAAGCGCGAGCGTTAGAAAAACTGTTTTTT
length: 15; D: TRBD1; V: TRBV2; J: TRBJ1-1; size: NA; CDR3: CASSRNPGQGPEAFF; DNA: TGTGCCAGCAGTCGGAATCCGGGACAGGGGCCCGAAGCTTTCTTT
length: 14; D: NA; V: TRBV2; J: TRBJ2-6; size: NA; CDR3: CASEVDSGANVLTF; DNA: TGTGCCAGCGAAGTAGACTCTGGGGCCAACGTCCTGACTTTC
length: 13; D: NA; V: TRBV19; J: TRBJ1-2; size: few; CDR3: CASSIWQNYGYTF; DNA: TGTGCCAGTAGTATCTGGCAAAACTATGGCTACACCTTC
length: 15; D: NA; V: TRBV4-2; J: TRBJ1-2; size: NA; CDR3: CASSQFLTGNYGYTF; DNA: TGTGCCAGCAGCCAATTCCTGACGGGGAACTATGGCTACACCTTC
length: 11; D: NA; V: TRBV6-5; J: TRBJ1-3; size: NA; CDR3: CASRGPNTIYF; DNA: TGTGCCAGCAGGGGGCCTAACACCATATATTTT
length: 14; D: TRBD1; V: TRBV6-5; J: TRBJ1-1; size: NA; CDR3: CASGPQGAGAEAFF; DNA: TGTGCCAGCGGCCCACAGGGGGCAGGGGCTGAAGCTTTCTTT